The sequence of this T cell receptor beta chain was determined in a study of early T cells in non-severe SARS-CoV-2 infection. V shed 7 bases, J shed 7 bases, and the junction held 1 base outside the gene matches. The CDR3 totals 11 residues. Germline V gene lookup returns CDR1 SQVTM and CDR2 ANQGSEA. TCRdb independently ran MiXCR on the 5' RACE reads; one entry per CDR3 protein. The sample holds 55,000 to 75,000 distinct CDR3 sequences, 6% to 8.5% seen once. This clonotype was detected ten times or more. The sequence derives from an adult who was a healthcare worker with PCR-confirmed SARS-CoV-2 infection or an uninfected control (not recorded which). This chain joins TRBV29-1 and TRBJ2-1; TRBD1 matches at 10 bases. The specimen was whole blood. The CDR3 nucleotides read TGCAGCGCGGGACAGGGGAATGAGCAGTTCTTC. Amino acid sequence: CSAGQGNEQFF.